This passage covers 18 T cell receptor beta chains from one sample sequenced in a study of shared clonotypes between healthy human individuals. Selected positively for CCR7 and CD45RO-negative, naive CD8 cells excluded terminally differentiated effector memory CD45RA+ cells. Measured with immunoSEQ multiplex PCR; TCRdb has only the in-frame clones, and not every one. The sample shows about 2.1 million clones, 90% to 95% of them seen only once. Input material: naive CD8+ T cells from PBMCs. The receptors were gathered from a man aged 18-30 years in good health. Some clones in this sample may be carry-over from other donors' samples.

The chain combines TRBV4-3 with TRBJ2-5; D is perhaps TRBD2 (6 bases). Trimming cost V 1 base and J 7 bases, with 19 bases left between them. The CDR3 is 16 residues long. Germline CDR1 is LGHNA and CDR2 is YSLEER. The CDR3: CASSQALATPWGTQYF. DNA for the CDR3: TGCGCCAGCAGCCAAGCACTAGCTACACCATGGGGGACCCAGTACTTC.

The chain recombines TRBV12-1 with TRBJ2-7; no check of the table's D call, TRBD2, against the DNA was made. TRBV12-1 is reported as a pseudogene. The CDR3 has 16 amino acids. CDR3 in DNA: TGTGCCAGAAGCTGCCTAACTAGCGGGAGGGCCTACGAGCAGTACTTC. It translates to CARSCLTSGRAYEQYF.

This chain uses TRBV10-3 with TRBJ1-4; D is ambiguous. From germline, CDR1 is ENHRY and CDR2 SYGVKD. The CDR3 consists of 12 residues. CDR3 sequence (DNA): TGTGCTATGACACTTACGGACGAAAAACTGTTTTTT. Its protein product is CAMTLTDEKLFF.

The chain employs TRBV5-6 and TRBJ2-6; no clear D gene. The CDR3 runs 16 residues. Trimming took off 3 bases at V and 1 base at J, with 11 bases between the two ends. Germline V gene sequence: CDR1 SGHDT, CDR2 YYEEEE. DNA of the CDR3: TGTGCCAGCAGCTCACCTTACAGATCTGGGGCCAACGTCCTGACTTTC. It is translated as CASSSPYRSGANVLTF. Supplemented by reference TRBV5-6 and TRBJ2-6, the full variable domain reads DAGVTQSPTHLIKTRGQQVTLRCSPKSGHDTVSWYQQALGQGPQFIFQYYEEEERQRGNFPDRFSGHQFPNYSSELNVNALLLGDSALYLCASSSPYRSGANVLTFGAGSRLTVL.

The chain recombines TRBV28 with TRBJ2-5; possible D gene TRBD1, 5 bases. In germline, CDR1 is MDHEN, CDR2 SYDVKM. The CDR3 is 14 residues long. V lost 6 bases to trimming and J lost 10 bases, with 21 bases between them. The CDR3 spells CASSQDTFPPNQYF. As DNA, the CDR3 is TGTGCCAGCAGCCAGGACACTTTTCCCCCAAACCAGTACTTC.

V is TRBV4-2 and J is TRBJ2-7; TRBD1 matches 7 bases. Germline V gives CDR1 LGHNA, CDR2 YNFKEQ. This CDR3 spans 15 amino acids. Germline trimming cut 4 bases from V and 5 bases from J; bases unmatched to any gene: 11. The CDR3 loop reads CASSPQTGKVDEQYF. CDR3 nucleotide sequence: TGTGCCAGCAGCCCTCAGACAGGGAAGGTCGACGAGCAGTACTTC.

CDR3 nucleotide sequence: TGTGCCAGCAGTGAATTCCTGGCTTTCTTT. Residues: CASSEFLAFF. This sequence joins TRBV6-1 and TRBJ1-1; the D is unclear. Trimming shortened V by 2 bases and J by 11 bases, and 6 bases separated the two germline ends. There are 10 residues in the CDR3. Looked up from germline, CDR1 is MNHNS and CDR2 is SASEGT.

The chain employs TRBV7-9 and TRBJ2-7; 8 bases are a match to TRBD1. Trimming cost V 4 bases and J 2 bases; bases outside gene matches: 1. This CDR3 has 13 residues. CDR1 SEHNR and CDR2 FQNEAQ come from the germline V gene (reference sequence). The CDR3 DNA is TGTGCCAGCAGCTGGGACAGGCCCTACGAGCAGTACTTC. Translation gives CASSWDRPYEQYF. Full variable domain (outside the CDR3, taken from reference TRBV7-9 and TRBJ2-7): DTGVSQNPRHKITKRGQNVTFRCDPISEHNRLYWYRQTLGQGPEFLTYFQNEAQLEKSRLLSDRFSAERPKGSFSTLEIQRTEQGDSAMYLCASSWDRPYEQYFGPGTRLTVT.

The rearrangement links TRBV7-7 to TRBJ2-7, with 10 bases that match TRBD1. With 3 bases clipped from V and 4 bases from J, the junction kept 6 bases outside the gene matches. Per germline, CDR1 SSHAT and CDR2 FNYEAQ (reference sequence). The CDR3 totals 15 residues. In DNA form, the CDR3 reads TGTGCCAGCAGCTTCGGGACAGGGGCCTTATACGAGCAGTACTTC. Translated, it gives CASSFGTGALYEQYF.

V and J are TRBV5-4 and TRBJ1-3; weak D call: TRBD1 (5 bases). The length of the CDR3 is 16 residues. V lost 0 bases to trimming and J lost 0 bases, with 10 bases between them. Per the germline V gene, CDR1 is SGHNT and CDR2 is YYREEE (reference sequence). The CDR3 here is CASSLGGPASGNTIYF. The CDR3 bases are TGTGCCAGCAGCTTGGGGGGACCGGCCTCTGGAAACACCATATATTTT.

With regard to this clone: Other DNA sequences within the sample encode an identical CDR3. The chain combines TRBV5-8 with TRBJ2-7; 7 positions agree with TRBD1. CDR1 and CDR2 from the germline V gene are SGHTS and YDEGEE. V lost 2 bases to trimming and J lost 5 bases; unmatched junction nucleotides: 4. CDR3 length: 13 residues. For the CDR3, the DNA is TGTGCCAGCAGCTTAGGCCAGGGGGACGAGCAGTACTTC. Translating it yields CASSLGQGDEQYF.

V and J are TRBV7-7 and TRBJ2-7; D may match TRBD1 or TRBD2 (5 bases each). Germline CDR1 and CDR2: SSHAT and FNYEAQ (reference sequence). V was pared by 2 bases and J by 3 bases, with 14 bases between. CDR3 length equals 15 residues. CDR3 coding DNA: TGTGCCAGCAGCTTATATCCGGGGACCAACTACGAGCAGTACTTC. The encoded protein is CASSLYPGTNYEQYF.

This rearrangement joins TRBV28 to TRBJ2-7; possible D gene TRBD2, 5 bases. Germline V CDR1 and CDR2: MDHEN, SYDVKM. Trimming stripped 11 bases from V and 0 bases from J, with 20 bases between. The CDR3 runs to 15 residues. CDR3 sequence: CAGAGRSENSYEQYF. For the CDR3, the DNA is TGTGCCGGAGCTGGGAGAAGCGAAAACTCCTACGAGCAGTACTTC. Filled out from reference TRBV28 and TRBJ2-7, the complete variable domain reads DVKVTQSSRYLVKRTGEKVFLECVQDMDHENMFWYRQDPGLGLRLIYFSYDVKMKEKGDIPEGYSVSREKKERFSLILESASTNQTSMYLCAGAGRSENSYEQYFGPGTRLTVT.

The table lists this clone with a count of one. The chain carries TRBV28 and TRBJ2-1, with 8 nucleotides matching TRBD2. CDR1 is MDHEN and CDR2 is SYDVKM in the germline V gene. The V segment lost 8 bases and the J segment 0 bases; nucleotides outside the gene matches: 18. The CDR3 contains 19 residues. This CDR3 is CASSTFAGGPQSSYNEQFF. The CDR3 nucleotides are TGTGCCAGCTCTACTTTCGCGGGAGGACCACAAAGCTCCTACAATGAGCAGTTCTTC.

The CDR3 reads CASANVAGHQETQYF. The CDR3 DNA sequence: TGCGCCAGCGCGAACGTAGCGGGCCACCAAGAGACCCAGTACTTC. The chain recombines TRBV4-1 with TRBJ2-5; TRBD2 agrees at 7 bases. The length of the CDR3 is 15 residues. The germline V gene encodes CDR1 MGHRA and CDR2 YSYEKL. The V and J ends lost 8 bases and 0 bases, in that order; junction bases with no gene match: 9.

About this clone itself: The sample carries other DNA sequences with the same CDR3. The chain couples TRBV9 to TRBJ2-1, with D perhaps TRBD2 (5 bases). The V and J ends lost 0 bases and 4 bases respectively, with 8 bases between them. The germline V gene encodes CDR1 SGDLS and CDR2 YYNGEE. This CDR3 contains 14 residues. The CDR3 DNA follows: TGTGCCAGCAGCGTAGCGGGAAAGTACAATGAGCAGTTCTTC. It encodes CASSVAGKYNEQFF.

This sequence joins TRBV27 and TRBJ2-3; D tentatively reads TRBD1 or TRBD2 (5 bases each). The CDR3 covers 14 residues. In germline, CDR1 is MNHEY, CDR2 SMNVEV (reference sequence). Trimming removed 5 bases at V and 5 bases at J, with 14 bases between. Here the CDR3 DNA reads TGTGCCAGCAGTCCGGGGACCGGTCGAGATACGCAGTATTTT. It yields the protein CASSPGTGRDTQYF.

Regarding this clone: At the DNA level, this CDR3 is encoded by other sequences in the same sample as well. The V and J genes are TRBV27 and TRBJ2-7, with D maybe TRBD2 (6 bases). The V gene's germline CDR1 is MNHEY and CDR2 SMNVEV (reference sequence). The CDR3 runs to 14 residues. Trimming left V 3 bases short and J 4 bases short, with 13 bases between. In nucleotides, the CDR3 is TGTGCCAGCAGTTTGCGGGGCGCATCTTACGAGCAGTACTTC. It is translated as CASSLRGASYEQYF.